These 6 T cell receptor beta chains were all obtained from the same sample, sequenced in a study of blood T cell repertoires in COVID-19. Repertoires were generated with immunoSEQ multiplex PCR, while TCRdb's copy carries only in-frame clones and drops some. The sample shows approximately 86,000 clones, 75% to 90% of them seen only once. Sequencing was carried out using peripheral blood. Receptors were obtained from a woman in her seventies with acute or convalescent COVID-19.

This clone was observed a few times. The chain uses TRBV6-1 and TRBJ1-5; D may be TRBD1 (5 bases). Germline V CDR1 and CDR2: MNHNS, SASEGT. V lost 2 bases to trimming and J lost 1 base, with 12 bases between them. This CDR3 spans 16 amino acids. CDR3 in amino acids: CASSEWSRVSNQPQHF. DNA for the CDR3: TGTGCCAGCAGTGAATGGAGCAGGGTAAGCAATCAGCCCCAGCATTTT.

This rearrangement joins TRBV5-1 to TRBJ2-7; TRBD1 matches at 10 bases. This CDR3 contains 14 residues. Germline CDR1 and CDR2: SGHRS and YFSETQ. V shed 5 bases and J 3 bases; nucleotides not matched to a gene: 5. CDR3 sequence (DNA): TGCGCCAGCAGTAGACAGGGGGCCGACTACGAGCAGTACTTC. Protein: CASSRQGADYEQYF.

Written as DNA, the CDR3 is TGTGCCAGCAGTGAGACGGGACTCGGAAACAATGAGCAGTTCTTC. Translating gives CASSETGLGNNEQFF. This sequence joins TRBV6-6 and TRBJ2-1; D is possibly TRBD2 (6 bases). From germline, CDR1 is MNHNY and CDR2 SVGAGI (reference sequence). V was pared by 5 bases and J by 5 bases, with 16 bases between. The CDR3 spans 15 residues.

The genes are TRBV5-6 and TRBJ2-1; 11 nucleotides agree with TRBD1. Germline loops: CDR1 SGHDT, CDR2 YYEEEE. V shed 2 bases, J shed 6 bases, and the junction held 4 bases outside the gene matches. The CDR3 length is 15 residues. The chain's CDR3 is CASSFRGTGGNEQFF. CDR3 bases: TGTGCCAGCAGCTTTAGAGGGACAGGGGGCAATGAGCAGTTCTTC.

The gene calls are TRBV6-6 and TRBJ1-1; D possibly corresponds to TRBD1 (6 bases). The V gene's germline CDR1 is MNHNY and CDR2 SVGAGI (reference sequence). V was trimmed by 7 bases and J by 0 bases, leaving 15 bases between them. The CDR3 length is 15 residues. The CDR3 DNA reads TGTGCCAGCACCAAACGAGGGACAATGAACACTGAAGCTTTCTTT. Translating gives CASTKRGTMNTEAFF.

The CDR3: CASSLGGYNSPLHF. CDR3 coding DNA: TGTGCCAGCAGCCTCGGGGGGTATAATTCACCCCTCCACTTT. The chain carries TRBV28 and TRBJ1-6; D perhaps matches TRBD1 (5 bases). The CDR3 spans 14 residues. Per germline, CDR1 MDHEN and CDR2 SYDVKM. V shed 6 bases and J shed 4 bases, with 10 bases lying between them.